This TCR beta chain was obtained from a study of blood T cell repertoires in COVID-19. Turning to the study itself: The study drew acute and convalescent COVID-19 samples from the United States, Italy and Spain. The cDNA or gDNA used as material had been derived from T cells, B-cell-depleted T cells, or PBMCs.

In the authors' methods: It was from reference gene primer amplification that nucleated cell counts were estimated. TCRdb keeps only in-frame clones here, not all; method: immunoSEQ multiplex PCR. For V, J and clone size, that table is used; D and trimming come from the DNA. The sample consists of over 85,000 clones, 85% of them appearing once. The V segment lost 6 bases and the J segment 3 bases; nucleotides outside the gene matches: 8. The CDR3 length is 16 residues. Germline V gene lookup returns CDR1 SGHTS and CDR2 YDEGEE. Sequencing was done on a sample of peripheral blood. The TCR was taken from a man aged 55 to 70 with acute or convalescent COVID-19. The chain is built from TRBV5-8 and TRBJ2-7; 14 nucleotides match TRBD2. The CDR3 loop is CASNNGLAGGVYEQYF. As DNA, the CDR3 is TGTGCCAGCAACAACGGACTAGCGGGGGGAGTCTACGAGCAGTACTTC.